These 18 T cell receptor beta chains came from one sample sequenced in a study. MiXCR, run by TCRdb on the 5' RACE reads, gives a single entry per CDR3 protein. The table includes around 7,800 distinct CDR3 sequences, roughly 39% detected once. Sequenced: memory CD4+ T cells sorted from blood. Subset described: memory CD4+ T cells, CD4+CD45RO+CD25-. Receptors originate from a female donor with breast cancer.

This clonotype rates as large. This chain uses TRBV12-3 or TRBV12-4 with TRBJ2-1, with D unclear. CDR3 size: 15 residues. The V gene lost 6 bases and the J gene lost 4 bases, with 16 bases spanning the gap. In DNA form, the CDR3 reads TGTGCCAGCAGCCCTACTACGCCCCTATACAATGAGCAGTTCTTC. This encodes CASSPTTPLYNEQFF.

The chain has TRBV7-2 and TRBJ1-5, with D possibly matching TRBD1 (5 bases). Germline CDR1 SGHTA, CDR2 FQGNSA. Trimming left V 4 bases short and J 0 bases short, with 10 bases between. The CDR3 consists of 15 residues. This CDR3 is CASSSGTYSNQPQHF. The CDR3 DNA reads as TGTGCCAGCAGCTCGGGGACGTATAGCAATCAGCCCCAGCATTTT.

This clonotype has just a few counts. This chain links TRBV9 with TRBJ2-5, with D perhaps matching TRBD1 or TRBD2 (5 bases each). There are 14 residues in the CDR3. Trimming removed 3 bases at V and 4 bases at J, with 13 bases between. The germline V gene encodes CDR1 SGDLS and CDR2 YYNGEE. The CDR3 loop is CASSDTGTAETQYF. In nucleotides, the CDR3 is TGTGCCAGCAGCGACACCGGGACCGCAGAGACCCAGTACTTC.

In DNA, the CDR3 is TGTGCCAGCAGCTTACAGGGTACTTCCTACGAGCAGTACTTC. Its protein is CASSLQGTSYEQYF. The V and J genes are TRBV5-6 and TRBJ2-7; D is perhaps TRBD1 (6 bases). Per germline, CDR1 SGHDT and CDR2 YYEEEE. V lost 2 bases and J lost 1, with 10 bases in between. CDR3 size: 14 residues.

V gene TRBV20-1 combines with J gene TRBJ1-2; D not resolved. Germline V gives CDR1 DFQATT, CDR2 SNEGSKA (reference sequence). The germline V and J ends were trimmed by 6 bases and 4 bases, with 15 bases remaining between them. CDR3 length equals 13 residues. The CDR3 nucleotides read TGCAGTGCCAAGTGGGGTGGAACCTATGGCTACACCTTC. This sequence encodes CSAKWGGTYGYTF.

The chain combines TRBV28 with TRBJ1-2; D gene unclear. Trimming pared 7 bases from V and 0 bases from J, leaving 12 bases between. This CDR3 has 14 residues. CDR1 and CDR2 from the germline V gene are MDHEN and SYDVKM. The CDR3 DNA reads as TGTGCCAGCAACCAGGTCAGCTCTAACTATGGCTACACCTTC. Translated, it gives CASNQVSSNYGYTF.

With regard to this clonotype: Being one base from a much bigger clone, this may be a read error. This CDR3 is missing its conserved last phenylalanine or tryptophan, likely due to a read error. This rearrangement joins TRBV6-5 to TRBJ2-7, with a tentative D call TRBD2 (6 bases). The CDR3 runs 14 residues. V gave up 5 bases and J gave up 6 bases, with 17 bases separating them. Germline V gene data show CDR1 as MNHEY and CDR2 as SVGAGI. Here the CDR3 DNA reads TGTGCCAGCAGTCCGCGACTAGAGCGGAGCGAGCAGTACCTC. The encoded protein is CASSPRLERSEQYL.

This clonotype qualifies as medium-sized. This chain connects TRBV7-2 to TRBJ2-7; 7 positions agree with TRBD1. The CDR3 extends over 14 amino acids. Germline V lookup: CDR1 SGHTA, CDR2 FQGNSA. V lost 5 bases, J lost 4 bases, and 8 bases stayed unmatched. CDR3 in amino acids: CASSPRTGPYEQYF. Here the CDR3 DNA reads TGTGCCAGCAGCCCTCGGACAGGACCGTACGAGCAGTACTTC. The complete variable domain, with remaining parts taken from reference TRBV7-2 and TRBJ2-7, reads GAGVSQSPSNKVTEKGKDVELRCDPISGHTALYWYRQSLGQGLEFLIYFQGNSAPDKSGLPSDRFSAERTGGSVSTLTIQRTQQEDSAVYLCASSPRTGPYEQYFGPGTRLTVT.

By share of the sample, this clonotype is medium-sized. The chain uses TRBV29-1 and TRBJ2-7; 14 nucleotides agree with TRBD2. V was pared by 2 bases and J by 5 bases, with 5 bases of the junction left unmatched. Germline CDR1 and CDR2: SQVTM and ANQGSEA. The CDR3 totals 15 residues. The CDR3 DNA sequence: TGCAGCGTTGAACCCGGGACTAGCGGGGGAAACGAGCAGTACTTC. Amino acids: CSVEPGTSGGNEQYF.

V and J are TRBV12-3 or TRBV12-4 and TRBJ2-1, with D perhaps assigned TRBD1 or TRBD2 (6 bases each). V was trimmed by 5 bases and J by 0 bases, leaving 14 bases between them. The CDR3 contains 16 residues. Here the CDR3 reads CASSRKGGLSYNEQFF. The CDR3 bases are TGTGCCAGCAGTAGGAAAGGGGGGCTCTCCTACAATGAGCAGTTCTTC.

This clonotype was recorded a few times. CDR3 sequence (DNA): TGTGCCAGCAGTTACTATGGTAGAGAGCAGTACTTC. It translates to CASSYYGREQYF. V usage is TRBV6-2 or TRBV6-3 and J usage is TRBJ2-7; the D is unclear. Trimming took off 1 base at V and 7 bases at J, with 8 bases between the two ends. The CDR3 is 12 amino acids. The germline V gene has CDR1 MNHEY and CDR2 SVGEGT.

This clonotype turned up a few times. At one end the junction does not follow the germline gene, possibly because of a read error. The V call is TRBV7-7, the J call TRBJ2-1; 13 nucleotides match TRBD2. This CDR3 spans 15 amino acids. Germline V gives CDR1 SSHAT, CDR2 FNYEAQ (reference sequence). In DNA, the CDR3 is TGTGCTAGCAGCTACGGACTAGCGGGAGCAGATGAGCAGTTCTTC. Residues: CASSYGLAGADEQFF.

The chain employs TRBV6-2 or TRBV6-3 and TRBJ2-5, with D possibly being TRBD1 (7 bases). The CDR3 sequence is 16 residues long. V shed 11 bases and J shed 4 bases, with 26 bases lying between them. From germline, CDR1 is MNHEY and CDR2 SVGEGT. The CDR3 DNA sequence: TGTGCCCAACGGCGGGACAGATCTACCTTGAGAGAGACCCAGTACTTC. The encoded protein is CAQRRDRSTLRETQYF.

The rearrangement joins TRBV3-1 to TRBJ2-7; D is ambiguous. The V and J ends lost 4 bases and 3 bases respectively, with 4 bases between them. Germline values: CDR1 LGHDT, CDR2 YNNKEL (reference sequence). This CDR3 region has 11 residues. The CDR3 sequence: CASSLGYEQYF. For the CDR3, the DNA is TGTGCCAGCAGCCTCGGCTACGAGCAGTACTTC.

The V and J genes are TRBV6-6 and TRBJ2-6; D is unclear. Trimming took 8 bases from V and 0 from J, leaving 8 bases between them. Germline V CDR1 and CDR2: MNHNY, SVGAGI (reference sequence). CDR3 length: 14 amino acids. This chain's CDR3 is CASATFSGANVLTF. The DNA of the CDR3 is TGTGCCAGCGCGACCTTCTCTGGGGCCAACGTCCTGACTTTC.

This clonotype was detected a few times. The chain combines TRBV7-9 with TRBJ2-7; TRBD1 agrees at 9 bases. The CDR3 totals 14 residues. Unmatched junction bases numbered 4, after V lost 3 bases and J lost 4 bases. Per the germline V gene, CDR1 is SEHNR and CDR2 is FQNEAQ (reference sequence). The CDR3 spells CASSFGTGYYEQYF. The CDR3 coding sequence is TGTGCCAGCAGCTTTGGGACAGGGTATTACGAGCAGTACTTC.

By frequency in the sample, this clonotype is medium-sized. The CDR3 loop reads CASSSGLAEQYF. The CDR3 bases are TGTGCCAGCAGCTCGGGACTAGCGGAGCAGTACTTC. The chain uses TRBV7-2 and TRBJ2-7, with 10 bases that match TRBD2. This CDR3 contains 12 residues. Germline CDR1 is SGHTA and CDR2 is FQGNSA. V trimming: 4 bases; J trimming: 7 bases; junction bases outside the gene matches: 1.

V and J are TRBV20-1 and TRBJ2-3, with 9 bases lining up with TRBD1. V lost 0 bases, J lost 1 base, and 5 bases stayed unmatched. The CDR3 has 16 amino acids. CDR1 is DFQATT, CDR2 SNEGSKA, per germline (reference sequence). The DNA for the CDR3 is TGCAGTGCTAGAGATAAATGGACAGGGGGCACAGATACGCAGTATTTT. Translation gives CSARDKWTGGTDTQYF.